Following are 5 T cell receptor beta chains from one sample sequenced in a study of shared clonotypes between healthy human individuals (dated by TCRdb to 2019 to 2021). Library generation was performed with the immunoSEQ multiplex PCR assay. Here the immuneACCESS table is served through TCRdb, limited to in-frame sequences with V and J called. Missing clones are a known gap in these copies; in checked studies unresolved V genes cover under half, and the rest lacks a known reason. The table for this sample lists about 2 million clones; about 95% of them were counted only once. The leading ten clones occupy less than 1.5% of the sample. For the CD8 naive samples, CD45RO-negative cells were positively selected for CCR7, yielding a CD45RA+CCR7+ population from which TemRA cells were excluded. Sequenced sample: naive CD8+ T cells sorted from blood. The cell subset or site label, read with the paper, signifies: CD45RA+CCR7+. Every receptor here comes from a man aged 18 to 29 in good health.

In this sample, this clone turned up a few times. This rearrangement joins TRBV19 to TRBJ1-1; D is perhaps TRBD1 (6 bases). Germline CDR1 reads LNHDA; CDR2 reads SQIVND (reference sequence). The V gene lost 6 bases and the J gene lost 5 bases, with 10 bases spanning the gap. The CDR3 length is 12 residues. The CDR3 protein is CASRQGVTEAFF. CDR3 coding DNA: TGTGCCAGTAGACAGGGTGTAACTGAAGCTTTCTTT.

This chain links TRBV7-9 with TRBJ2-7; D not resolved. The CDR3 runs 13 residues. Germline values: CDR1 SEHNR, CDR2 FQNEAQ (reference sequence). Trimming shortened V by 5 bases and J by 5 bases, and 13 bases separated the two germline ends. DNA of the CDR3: TGTGCCAGCAGCCCCCAGAGTGGGAACGAGCAGTACTTC. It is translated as CASSPQSGNEQYF. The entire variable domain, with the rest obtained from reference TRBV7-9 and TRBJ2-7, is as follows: DTGVSQNPRHKITKRGQNVTFRCDPISEHNRLYWYRQTLGQGPEFLTYFQNEAQLEKSRLLSDRFSAERPKGSFSTLEIQRTEQGDSAMYLCASSPQSGNEQYFGPGTRLTVT.

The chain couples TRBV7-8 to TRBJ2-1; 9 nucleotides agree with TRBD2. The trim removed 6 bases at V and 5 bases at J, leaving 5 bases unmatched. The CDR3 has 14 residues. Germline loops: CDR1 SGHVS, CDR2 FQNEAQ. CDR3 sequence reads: CASRDSGGNNEQFF. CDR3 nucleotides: TGTGCCAGCAGGGATAGCGGGGGTAACAATGAGCAGTTCTTC.

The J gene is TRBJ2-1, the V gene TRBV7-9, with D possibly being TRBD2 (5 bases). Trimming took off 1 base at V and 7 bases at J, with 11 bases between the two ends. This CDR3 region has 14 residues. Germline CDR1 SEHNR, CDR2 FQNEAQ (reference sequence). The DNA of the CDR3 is TGTGCCAGCAGCTTAGGCGAGGGTTCGAATGAGCAGTTCTTC. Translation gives CASSLGEGSNEQFF.

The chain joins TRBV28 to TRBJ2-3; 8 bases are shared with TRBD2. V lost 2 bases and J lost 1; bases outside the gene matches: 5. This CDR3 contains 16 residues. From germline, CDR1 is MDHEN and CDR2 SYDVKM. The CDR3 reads CASSLPGGEGTDTQYF. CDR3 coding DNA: TGTGCCAGCAGTTTACCGGGGGGGGAGGGCACAGATACGCAGTATTTT.